This T cell receptor (beta chain) was retrieved from a study of beta chain features in type 1 diabetes. The study, taken as a whole, reports: Whether TCRB rearrangement is influenced by HLA type was left unresolved in this analysis.

This clone was detected a few times. As yet, its antigen is unknown. Reverse transcribing all isolated RNA meant expressed TCRB transcripts were sequenced. Measured with immunoSEQ multiplex PCR; TCRdb has only the in-frame clones, and not every one. The data show roughly 230,000 clones, with more than 9% seen just once and 0.034% held by the top ten. Once sorted, every population was more than 98% pure. Looked up from germline, CDR1 is SGHRS and CDR2 is YFSETQ. The CDR3 extends over 17 amino acids. Trimming at V came to 3 bases and at J to 3 bases, leaving 13 bases not matched to a gene. The rearrangement uses TRBV5-1 and TRBJ1-2; 8 nucleotides line up with TRBD1. The source is a woman aged 18-30 years in good health. The specimen sequenced was naive CD4+ T cells from blood. The DNA of the CDR3 is TGCGCCAGCAGCTATCGACAGGGGAGTAAGGTCGACTATGGCTACACCTTC. Encoded protein: CASSYRQGSKVDYGYTF.